This T cell receptor (beta chain) was obtained from a study of T cells in localized non-small cell lung cancer. Method: immunoSEQ multiplex PCR; TCRdb's copy keeps in-frame clones and lacks some. The table includes tens of thousands of clones, about 83% detected once. The CDR3 has 15 residues. The V end was cut by 0 bases, the J end by 7 bases, with 17 bases between. Germline CDR1 SGHRS, CDR2 YFSETQ. The V gene is TRBV5-1, the J gene TRBJ2-7; tentative D call: TRBD2 (5 bases). The clonotype comes from a woman between 35 and 70 years old with stage II squamous cell lung carcinoma. The sequences come from PBMCs, collected before any cancer treatment. The chain's CDR3 is CASSLDLAVPGEQYF. The CDR3 DNA sequence: TGCGCCAGCAGCTTGGACCTGGCGGTCCCGGGGGAGCAGTACTTC.